Reported below is one T cell receptor beta chain. Its matching antigen is unknown. Germline V lookup: CDR1 GTSNPN, CDR2 SVGIG (reference sequence). CDR3 size: 14 residues. V dropped 7 bases and J dropped 0 bases, with 12 bases sitting between them. The method was immunoSEQ multiplex PCR; TCRdb's version includes in-frame clones alone and lacks a portion of them. Of tens of thousands of clones detected, roughly nine tenths appear once; the ten largest clones hold about a fifth. The data are from a study of T cells in localized non-small cell lung cancer. Study-wide findings and caveats: Across samples, adjacent lung featured a median 57 of the top 100 tumor clones. Since sequencing was restricted to only one region of the tumor, intratumor heterogeneity remains a possibility. Greater blood T cell density accompanied longer overall survival.

The chain uses TRBV30 and TRBJ1-4, with D unresolved. The TCR sequence derives from a man aged 40 to 70 with stage I squamous cell lung carcinoma. Sample: peripheral blood, taken before any cancer treatment. CDR3 coding DNA: TGTGCCTACTACCGACTTGCAACTAATGAAAAACTGTTTTTT. This sequence encodes CAYYRLATNEKLFF.